These 20 T cell receptor beta chains came from one sample sequenced in a study of shared clonotypes between healthy human individuals. Assay used: immunoSEQ multiplex PCR; TCRdb lists only in-frame clones, some missing. The table lists 2,100,000 or so clones, under 97% of them singletons. Sequences were obtained from naive CD4+ T cells sorted from blood. Described subset: CD45RA+ positively selected. The source is a man younger than 35 in good health.

About this clone: Other DNA sequences within the sample encode an identical CDR3. The V gene is TRBV5-1, the J gene TRBJ2-3; D remains unclear. This CDR3 contains 14 residues. V lost 0 bases to trimming and J lost 1 base, with 6 bases between them. CDR1 is SGHRS and CDR2 is YFSETQ in the germline V gene. CDR3 coding DNA: TGCGCCAGCAGCTTGGGCAGCCGCACAGATACGCAGTATTTT. It yields the protein CASSLGSRTDTQYF.

The count of this clone is one. This rearrangement joins TRBV28 to TRBJ1-1; D is uncertain. The CDR3 loop spans 15 amino acids. V was clipped by 3 bases and J by 0 bases, with 11 bases between them. From germline, CDR1 is MDHEN and CDR2 SYDVKM. The CDR3 nucleotides read TGTGCCAGCAGTTTCTCGGCAGTTATGAACACTGAAGCTTTCTTT. Amino acids: CASSFSAVMNTEAFF.

The genes are TRBV30 and TRBJ2-3; D unclear. The germline V and J ends were trimmed by 5 bases and 3 bases, with 9 bases remaining between them. CDR3 length: 12 amino acids. Germline V gene data show CDR1 as GTSNPN and CDR2 as SVGIG (reference sequence). CDR3 region: CAWAKGTDTQYF. The DNA for the CDR3 is TGTGCCTGGGCCAAAGGAACAGATACGCAGTATTTT.

The CDR3 region has the DNA TGTGCCAGCAGTCGGGACAGGGGCTACACCGGGGAGCTGTTTTTT. This gives the protein CASSRDRGYTGELFF. The chain uses TRBV28 and TRBJ2-2; 10 positions agree with TRBD1. The CDR3 has 15 residues. Germline lookup yields CDR1 MDHEN and CDR2 SYDVKM. Germline trimming cut 5 bases from V and 3 bases from J; bases unmatched to any gene: 3.

This rearrangement joins TRBV11-2 to TRBJ1-6; D is possibly TRBD1 (5 bases). The V and J ends lost 4 bases and 4 bases respectively, with 17 bases between them. The CDR3 length is 17 residues. Germline V CDR1 and CDR2: SGHAT, FQNNGV. The CDR3 DNA follows: TGTGCCAGCAGCTATCCCCCAGGGCGGAAGTATAATTCACCCCTCCACTTT. It specifies CASSYPPGRKYNSPLHF.

The chain has TRBV15 and TRBJ2-7; perhaps TRBD2 as D (5 bases). Trimming shortened V by 0 bases and J by 3 bases, and 12 bases separated the two germline ends. Germline lookup yields CDR1 LNHNV and CDR2 YYDKDF (reference sequence). CDR3 length: 15 residues. The CDR3: CATSRDRDGSYEQYF. The CDR3 DNA is TGTGCCACCAGCAGAGATCGGGATGGTAGCTACGAGCAGTACTTC.

A remark on this clone: The identical CDR3 is also encoded by other nucleotide sequences in the sample. The chain couples TRBV19 to TRBJ2-5; 8 bases fit TRBD2. Germline CDR1 and CDR2: LNHDA and SQIVND (reference sequence). The CDR3 covers 14 residues. Germline trimming cut 3 bases from V and 4 bases from J; bases unmatched to any gene: 4. This CDR3 is CASSILAGGETQYF. CDR3 bases: TGTGCCAGTAGTATCCTCGCGGGGGGAGAGACCCAGTACTTC.

This chain uses TRBV25-1 with TRBJ2-1; D unclear. The CDR3 loop spans 13 amino acids. From germline, CDR1 is MGHDK and CDR2 SYGVNS. With 4 bases removed from V and 8 bases from J, the gap between germline ends came to 12 bases. CDR3 in amino acids: CASSGTGTDEQFF. CDR3 sequence (DNA): TGTGCCAGCAGTGGGACGGGTACCGATGAGCAGTTCTTC. Full variable domain (remainder filled in from reference TRBV25-1 and TRBJ2-1): EADIYQTPRYLVIGTGKKITLECSQTMGHDKMYWYQQDPGMELHLIHYSYGVNSTEKGDLSSESTVSRIRTEHFPLTLESARPSHTSQYLCASSGTGTDEQFFGPGTRLTVL.

This clone was seen once. The chain carries TRBV2 and TRBJ1-5, with 8 bases matching TRBD1. Germline trimming cut 4 bases from V and 4 bases from J; bases unmatched to any gene: 3. The CDR3 contains 14 residues. Looked up from germline, CDR1 is SNHLY and CDR2 is FYNNEI. CDR3 protein: CASSGQGINQPQHF. In nucleotides, the CDR3 is TGTGCCAGCAGTGGACAGGGGATAAATCAGCCCCAGCATTTT.

The V gene is TRBV2, the J gene TRBJ2-5, with D possibly matching TRBD2 (6 bases). CDR1 and CDR2 (germline): SNHLY, FYNNEI. V shed 4 bases and J shed 1 base, with 16 bases lying between them. This CDR3 region has 16 residues. DNA of the CDR3: TGTGCCAGCAGTGCCCGGGGGAAAGCGGGCCAAGAGACCCAGTACTTC. It is translated as CASSARGKAGQETQYF.

V and J are TRBV19 and TRBJ1-6; D is undetermined. The CDR3 length is 14 residues. The germline gives CDR1 LNHDA, CDR2 SQIVND (reference sequence). The germline V and J ends were trimmed by 6 bases and 6 bases, with 12 bases remaining between them. CDR3 residues: CASRISGLNSPLHF. The CDR3, as DNA: TGTGCCAGTAGAATTTCCGGGCTTAATTCACCCCTCCACTTT.

V and J are TRBV7-9 and TRBJ2-3, with 11 bases aligning to TRBD2. Germline V CDR1 and CDR2: SEHNR, FQNEAQ (reference sequence). The CDR3 contains 16 residues. V was clipped by 3 bases and J by 4 bases; unmatched bases: 6. The CDR3 nucleotides are TGTGCCAGCAGCTTTCTAGCGGGGGGCCATCCAGATACGCAGTATTTT. This codes for CASSFLAGGHPDTQYF.

The DNA of the CDR3 is TGTGCCAGCAGCCAAGCAGCGGGGGCCCCCGGAGGCTACACCTTC. Its protein is CASSQAAGAPGGYTF. This chain links TRBV4-2 with TRBJ1-2, with D perhaps matching TRBD1 (6 bases). Trimming cost V 1 base and J 8 bases, with 17 bases left between them. The germline V gene encodes CDR1 LGHNA and CDR2 YNFKEQ. The CDR3 contains 15 residues.

The chain combines TRBV19 with TRBJ1-4, with D possibly matching TRBD1 (6 bases). Deletions cut 10 bases from V and 8 bases from J, with 20 bases between. Germline-derived CDR1 and CDR2 are LNHDA and SQIVND (reference sequence). The CDR3 has 14 residues. CDR3 residues: CATMDGGAGEKLFF. Here the CDR3 DNA reads TGTGCCACGATGGATGGGGGGGCAGGCGAAAAACTGTTTTTT.

This chain connects TRBV28 to TRBJ2-6; 7 bases are shared with TRBD1. The CDR3 length is 16 residues. With 6 bases clipped from V and 0 bases from J, the junction kept 5 bases outside the gene matches. Germline CDR1 reads MDHEN; CDR2 reads SYDVKM. The CDR3 coding sequence is TGTGCCAGCAGACGACAGGGCGGCTCTGGGGCCAACGTCCTGACTTTC. Translated, it gives CASRRQGGSGANVLTF.

CDR3 bases: TGTGCCATCAAACCCTCCCCCCCCGGGGACCACGAGCAGTACTTC. Translating gives CAIKPSPPGDHEQYF. This chain links TRBV10-3 with TRBJ2-7; D assignment may be TRBD1 or TRBD2 (5 bases each). The CDR3 spans 15 residues. Trimming left V 7 bases short and J 5 bases short, with 21 bases between. From germline, CDR1 is ENHRY and CDR2 SYGVKD.

This clone showed up just once. The chain joins TRBV7-9 to TRBJ2-7; 9 nucleotides line up with TRBD1. Germline V gives CDR1 SEHNR, CDR2 FQNEAQ (reference sequence). Germline trimming cut 4 bases from V and 5 bases from J; bases unmatched to any gene: 6. The CDR3 loop spans 14 amino acids. The CDR3 is CASSSTGGRDEQYF. DNA for the CDR3: TGTGCCAGCAGCTCCACAGGGGGCCGGGACGAGCAGTACTTC.

The chain uses TRBV6-6 and TRBJ2-1, with TRBD2 identical over 12 bases. Germline V gene data show CDR1 as MNHNY and CDR2 as SVGAGI (reference sequence). CDR3 length: 14 residues. The ends lost 6 bases at V and 10 bases at J; junction bases unmatched: 7. CDR3 nucleotide sequence: TGTGCCAGCAGCCGGACTAGCGGGGAGAACGAGCAGTTCTTC. This sequence encodes CASSRTSGENEQFF.

This rearrangement joins TRBV7-6 to TRBJ2-7; unclear D gene. The germline CDR1 and CDR2 sequences are SGHVS and FNYEAQ. The ends were cut back, 5 bases at V and 6 bases at J, with 14 bases in the middle. The CDR3 totals 13 residues. The CDR3 region has the DNA TGTGCCAGCAGCGCGTCGTTGTGGGGCGAGCAGTACTTC. Protein: CASSASLWGEQYF.

The chain combines TRBV6-5 with TRBJ2-5, with D unclear. CDR3 length equals 14 residues. The germline V and J ends were trimmed by 5 bases and 1 base, with 11 bases remaining between them. Germline lookup yields CDR1 MNHEY and CDR2 SVGAGI. CDR3 DNA: TGTGCCAGCAGTGTGCGGCACTCCCAAGAGACCCAGTACTTC. Translation: CASSVRHSQETQYF.